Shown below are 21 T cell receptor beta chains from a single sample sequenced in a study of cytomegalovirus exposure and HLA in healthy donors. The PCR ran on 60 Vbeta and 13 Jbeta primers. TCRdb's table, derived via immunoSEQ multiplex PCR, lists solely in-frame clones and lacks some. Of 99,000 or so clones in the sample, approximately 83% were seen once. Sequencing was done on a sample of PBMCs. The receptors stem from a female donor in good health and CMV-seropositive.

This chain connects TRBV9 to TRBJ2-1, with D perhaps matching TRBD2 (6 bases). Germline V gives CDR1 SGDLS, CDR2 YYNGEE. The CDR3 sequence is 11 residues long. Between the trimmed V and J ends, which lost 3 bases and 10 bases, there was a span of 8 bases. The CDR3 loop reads CASSGDSEQFF. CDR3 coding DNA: TGTGCCAGCAGCGGGGACTCGGAGCAGTTCTTC.

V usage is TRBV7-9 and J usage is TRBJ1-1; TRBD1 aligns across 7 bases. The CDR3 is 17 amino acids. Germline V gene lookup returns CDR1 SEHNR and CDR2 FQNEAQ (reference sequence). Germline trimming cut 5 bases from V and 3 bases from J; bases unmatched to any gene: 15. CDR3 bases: TGTGCCAGCAGCCCAAAATACAGGGGATTAGGGGACACTGAAGCTTTCTTT. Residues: CASSPKYRGLGDTEAFF.

The CDR3 DNA follows: TGCGCCAGCAGCTTGGAGGGGATCACCGGGGAGCTGTTTTTT. Its protein is CASSLEGITGELFF. The gene calls are TRBV5-1 and TRBJ2-2; tentatively, D is TRBD1 (5 bases). The CDR3 runs 14 residues. The V and J ends lost 0 bases and 4 bases respectively, with 7 bases between them. The germline gives CDR1 SGHRS, CDR2 YFSETQ. The full variable domain, completed using reference TRBV5-1 and TRBJ2-2, is KAGVTQTPRYLIKTRGQQVTLSCSPISGHRSVSWYQQTPGQGLQFLFEYFSETQRNKGNFPGRFSGRQFSNSRSEMNVSTLELGDSALYLCASSLEGITGELFFGEGSRLTVL.

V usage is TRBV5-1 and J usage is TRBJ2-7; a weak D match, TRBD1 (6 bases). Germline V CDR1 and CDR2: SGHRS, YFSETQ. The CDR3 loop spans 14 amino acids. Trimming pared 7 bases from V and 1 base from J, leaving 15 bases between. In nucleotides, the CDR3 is TGCGCCAGCCGCCCGAACAGGGTTTCCTACGAGCAGTACTTC. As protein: CASRPNRVSYEQYF.

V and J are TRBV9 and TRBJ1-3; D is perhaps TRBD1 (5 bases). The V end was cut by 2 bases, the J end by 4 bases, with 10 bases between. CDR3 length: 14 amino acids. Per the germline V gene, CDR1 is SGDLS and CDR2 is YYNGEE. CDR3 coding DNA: TGTGCCAGCAGCGTGGCAGGGTACGGAAACACCATATATTTT. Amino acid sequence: CASSVAGYGNTIYF.

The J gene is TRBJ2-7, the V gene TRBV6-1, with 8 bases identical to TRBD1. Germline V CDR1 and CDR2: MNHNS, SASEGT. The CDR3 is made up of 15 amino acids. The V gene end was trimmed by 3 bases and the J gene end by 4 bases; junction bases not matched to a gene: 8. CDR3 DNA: TGTGCCAGCAGTGATCCCAGGACAGGGACTTACGAGCAGTACTTC. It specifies CASSDPRTGTYEQYF.

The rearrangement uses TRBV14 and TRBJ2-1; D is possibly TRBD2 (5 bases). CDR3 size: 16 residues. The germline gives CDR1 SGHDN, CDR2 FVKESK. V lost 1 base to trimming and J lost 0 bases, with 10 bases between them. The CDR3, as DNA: TGTGCCAGCAGCCAAGTGGAGCGGAGCTCCTACAATGAGCAGTTCTTC. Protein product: CASSQVERSSYNEQFF.

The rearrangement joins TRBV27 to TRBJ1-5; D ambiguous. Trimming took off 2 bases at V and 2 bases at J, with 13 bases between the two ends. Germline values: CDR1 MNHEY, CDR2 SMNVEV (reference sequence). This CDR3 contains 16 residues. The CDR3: CASSLTGGYGNQPQHF. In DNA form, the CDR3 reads TGTGCCAGCAGTTTAACGGGTGGGTATGGCAATCAGCCCCAGCATTTT.

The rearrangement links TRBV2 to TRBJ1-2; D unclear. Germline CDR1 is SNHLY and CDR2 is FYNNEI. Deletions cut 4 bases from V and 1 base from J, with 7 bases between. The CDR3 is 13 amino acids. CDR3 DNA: TGTGCCAGCAGTGGGGAGGTTAACTATGGCTACACCTTC. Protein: CASSGEVNYGYTF.

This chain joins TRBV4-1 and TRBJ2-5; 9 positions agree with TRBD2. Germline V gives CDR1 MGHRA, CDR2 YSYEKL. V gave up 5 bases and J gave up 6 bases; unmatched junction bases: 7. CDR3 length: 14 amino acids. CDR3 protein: CASSDSGSPQTQYF. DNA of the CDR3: TGCGCCAGCAGCGATAGCGGGAGCCCCCAGACCCAGTACTTC.

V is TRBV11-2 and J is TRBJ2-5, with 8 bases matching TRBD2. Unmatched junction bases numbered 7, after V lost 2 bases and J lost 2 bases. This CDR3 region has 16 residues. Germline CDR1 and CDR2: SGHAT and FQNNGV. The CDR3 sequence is CASSLNSGAPQETQYF. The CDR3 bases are TGTGCCAGCAGCTTAAATAGCGGGGCACCTCAAGAGACCCAGTACTTC.

The CDR3 DNA sequence: TGTGCCAGCAGCTTAGGGGGACAGGGGAACACTGAAGCTTTCTTT. This gives the protein CASSLGGQGNTEAFF. V is TRBV7-2 and J is TRBJ1-1, with TRBD1 matching 9 bases. The CDR3 is 15 residues long. In germline, CDR1 is SGHTA, CDR2 FQGNSA. V lost 1 base, J lost 1 base, and 1 base stayed unmatched. The whole variable domain, filled in from reference TRBV7-2 and TRBJ1-1, reads GAGVSQSPSNKVTEKGKDVELRCDPISGHTALYWYRQSLGQGLEFLIYFQGNSAPDKSGLPSDRFSAERTGGSVSTLTIQRTQQEDSAVYLCASSLGGQGNTEAFFGQGTRLTVV.

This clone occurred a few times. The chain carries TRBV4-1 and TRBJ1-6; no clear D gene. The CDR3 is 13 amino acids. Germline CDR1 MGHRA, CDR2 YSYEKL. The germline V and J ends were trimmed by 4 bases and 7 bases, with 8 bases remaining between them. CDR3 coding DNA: TGCGCCAGCAGCCTTGGTACAAATTCACCCCTCCACTTT. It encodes CASSLGTNSPLHF.

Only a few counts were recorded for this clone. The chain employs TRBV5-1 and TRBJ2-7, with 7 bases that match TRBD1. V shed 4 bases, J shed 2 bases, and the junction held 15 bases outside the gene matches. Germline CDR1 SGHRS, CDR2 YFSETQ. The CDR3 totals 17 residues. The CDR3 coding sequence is TGCGCCAGCAGCGACCCGACCTCCGGGACAGTAACCTACGAGCAGTACTTC. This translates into CASSDPTSGTVTYEQYF.

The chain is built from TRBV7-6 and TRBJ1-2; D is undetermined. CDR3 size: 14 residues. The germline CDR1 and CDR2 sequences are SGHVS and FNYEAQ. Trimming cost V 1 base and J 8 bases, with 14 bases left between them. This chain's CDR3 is CASSLGTEGGGYTF. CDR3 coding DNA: TGTGCCAGCAGCTTAGGCACAGAGGGTGGAGGCTACACCTTC.

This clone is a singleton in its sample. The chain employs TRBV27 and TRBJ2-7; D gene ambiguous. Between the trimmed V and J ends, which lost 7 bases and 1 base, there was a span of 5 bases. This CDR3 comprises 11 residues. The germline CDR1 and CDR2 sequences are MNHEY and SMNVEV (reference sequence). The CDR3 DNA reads TGTGCCAGCATGTCGTCCTACGAGCAGTACTTC. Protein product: CASMSSYEQYF.

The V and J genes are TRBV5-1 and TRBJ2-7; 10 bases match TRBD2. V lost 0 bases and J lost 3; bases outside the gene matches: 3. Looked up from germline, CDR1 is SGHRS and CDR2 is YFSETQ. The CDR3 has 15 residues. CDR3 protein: CASSLGTSGNYEQYF. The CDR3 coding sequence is TGCGCCAGCAGCTTGGGGACTAGCGGAAACTACGAGCAGTACTTC.

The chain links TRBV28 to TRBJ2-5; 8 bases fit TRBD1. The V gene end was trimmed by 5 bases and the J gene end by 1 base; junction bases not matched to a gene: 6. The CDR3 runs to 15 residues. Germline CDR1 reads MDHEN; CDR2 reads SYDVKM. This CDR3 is CASSTPDRGQETQYF. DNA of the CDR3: TGTGCCAGCAGTACCCCTGACAGGGGCCAAGAGACCCAGTACTTC.

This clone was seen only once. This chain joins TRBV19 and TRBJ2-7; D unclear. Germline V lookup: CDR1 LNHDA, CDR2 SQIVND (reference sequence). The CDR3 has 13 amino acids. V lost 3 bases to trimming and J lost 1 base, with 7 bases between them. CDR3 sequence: CASSMAPSYEQYF. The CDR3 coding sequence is TGTGCCAGTAGTATGGCTCCTTCCTACGAGCAGTACTTC.

The CDR3: CAARRDSTHSPLHF. The CDR3 DNA reads TGTGCTGCCCGCCGGGACTCCACTCATTCACCCCTCCACTTT. V and J are TRBV12-5 and TRBJ1-6; possible D gene TRBD1, 5 bases. The CDR3 sequence is 14 residues long. Per the germline V gene, CDR1 is LGHNT and CDR2 is FRNRAP. With 11 bases removed from V and 8 bases from J, the gap between germline ends came to 19 bases.

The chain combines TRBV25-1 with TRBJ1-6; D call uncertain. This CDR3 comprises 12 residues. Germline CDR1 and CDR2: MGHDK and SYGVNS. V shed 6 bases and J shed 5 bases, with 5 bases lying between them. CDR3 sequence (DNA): TGTGCCAGCAGCCGGGATAATTCACCCCTCCACTTT. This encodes CASSRDNSPLHF.